This TCR beta chain was found in a study of OX40 agonist ivuxolimab in advanced cancers. The CDR3 is 16 residues long. CDR1 and CDR2 (germline): SGDLS, YYNGEE. The trim removed 3 bases at V and 4 bases at J, leaving 10 bases unmatched. This table comes from immunoSEQ multiplex PCR, and its TCRdb copy is limited to in-frame clones, with some not included. The sample records about 62,000 clones, 80% to 95% being singletons. This rearrangement joins TRBV9 to TRBJ1-1; TRBD1 matches 9 bases. This TCR came from an adult with an advanced solid tumor such as melanoma, head and neck, liver or kidney cancer. The source was CD4+ or CD8+ T cells sorted from blood, collected in a trial of the OX40 agonist ivuxolimab. CDR3 in DNA: TGTGCCAGCAGCGACCGCCGACAGGGGGGGGGCACTGAAGCTTTCTTT. This translates into CASSDRRQGGGTEAFF.